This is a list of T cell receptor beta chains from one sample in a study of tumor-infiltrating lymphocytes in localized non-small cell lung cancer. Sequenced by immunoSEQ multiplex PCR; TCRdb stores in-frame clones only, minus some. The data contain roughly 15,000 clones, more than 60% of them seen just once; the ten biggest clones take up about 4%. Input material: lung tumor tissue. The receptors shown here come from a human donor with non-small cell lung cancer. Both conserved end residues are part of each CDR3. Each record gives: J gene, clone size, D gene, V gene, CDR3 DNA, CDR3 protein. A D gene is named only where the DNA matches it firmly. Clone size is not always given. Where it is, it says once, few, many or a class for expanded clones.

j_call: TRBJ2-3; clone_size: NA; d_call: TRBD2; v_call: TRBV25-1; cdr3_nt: TGTGCCAGCAGTGAATTTAGCGGGAGTGGCACAGATACGCAGTATTTT; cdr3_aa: CASSEFSGSGTDTQYF
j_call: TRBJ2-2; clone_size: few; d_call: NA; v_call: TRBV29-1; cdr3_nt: TGCAGCGTTAAAGGCCCCATGGGGAGGGGGCCGAACACCGGGGAGCTGTTTTTT; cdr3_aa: CSVKGPMGRGPNTGELFF
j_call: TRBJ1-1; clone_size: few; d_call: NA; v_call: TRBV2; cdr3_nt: TGTGCCAGCAGTGCTGACGGACCCACTGAAGCTTTCTTT; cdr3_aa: CASSADGPTEAFF
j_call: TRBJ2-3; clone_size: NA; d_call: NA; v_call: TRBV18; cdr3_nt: TGTGCCAGCTCACCAGGTGGCGGGGGCCTTATAGATACGCAGTATTTT; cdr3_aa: CASSPGGGGLIDTQYF
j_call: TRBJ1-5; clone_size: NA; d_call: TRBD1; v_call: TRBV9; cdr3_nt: TGTGCCAGCAGCGTCTTGGACAGGGGTCAGCCCCAGCATTTT; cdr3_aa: CASSVLDRGQPQHF
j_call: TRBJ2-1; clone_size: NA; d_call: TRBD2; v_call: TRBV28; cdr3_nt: TGTGCCAGCAGTTTCGAGGGACTAGCGGGAATCAATGAGCAGTTCTTC; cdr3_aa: CASSFEGLAGINEQFF
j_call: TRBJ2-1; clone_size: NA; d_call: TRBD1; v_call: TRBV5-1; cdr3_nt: TGCGCCAGCAGCCCGTGGGGGACAGGGAAATACGAGCAGTTCTTC; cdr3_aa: CASSPWGTGKYEQFF
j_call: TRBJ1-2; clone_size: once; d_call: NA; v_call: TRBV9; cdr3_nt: TGTGCCAGCAGTCGGACAGAAACCAACTATGGCTACACCTTC; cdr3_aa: CASSRTETNYGYTF
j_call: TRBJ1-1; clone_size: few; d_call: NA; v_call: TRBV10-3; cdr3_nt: TGTGCCATCGGGGACGGGACCGTGAACACTGAAGCTTTCTTT; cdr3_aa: CAIGDGTVNTEAFF
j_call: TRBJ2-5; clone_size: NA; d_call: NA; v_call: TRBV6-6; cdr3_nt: TGTGCCAGCAGTTACTCGTACGAGACCCAGTACTTC; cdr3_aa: CASSYSYETQYF
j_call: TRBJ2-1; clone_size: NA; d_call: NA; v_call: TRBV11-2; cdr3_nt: TGTGCCAGCAGCTTCCCGTCCAGCTCCTACAATGAGCAGTTCTTC; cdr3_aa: CASSFPSSSYNEQFF
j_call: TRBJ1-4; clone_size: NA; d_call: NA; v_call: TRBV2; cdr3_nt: TGTGCCAGCATTTTAGGGCCCTCAGCTAATGAAAAACTGTTTTTT; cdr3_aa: CASILGPSANEKLFF
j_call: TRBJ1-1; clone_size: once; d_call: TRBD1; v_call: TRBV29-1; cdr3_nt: TGCAGCGCTCGGAAGGGGACAGGACAATACCTTACAACATTCACTGAAGCTTTCTTT; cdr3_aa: CSARKGTGQYLTTFTEAFF
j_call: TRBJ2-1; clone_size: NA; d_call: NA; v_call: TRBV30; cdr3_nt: TGTGCCTGGACCTCCTACAATGAGCAGTTCTTC; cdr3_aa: CAWTSYNEQFF
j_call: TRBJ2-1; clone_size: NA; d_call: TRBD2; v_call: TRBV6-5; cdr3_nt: TGTGCCAGCAGTTACCAGAGCGGGGGGGCCAGGAATGAGCAGTTCTTC; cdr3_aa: CASSYQSGGARNEQFF
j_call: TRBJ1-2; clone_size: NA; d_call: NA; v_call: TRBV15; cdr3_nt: TGTGCCACCAGCAGTTCGGACATTTTCTATGGCTACACCTTC; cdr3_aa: CATSSSDIFYGYTF
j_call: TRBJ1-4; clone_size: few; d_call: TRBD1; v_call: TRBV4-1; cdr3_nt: TGCGCCAGCAGCCCGTCCGGGAGCACAGGGGCCGCGCTCGGGAGGGGTGAAAAACTGTTTTTT; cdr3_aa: CASSPSGSTGAALGRGEKLFF
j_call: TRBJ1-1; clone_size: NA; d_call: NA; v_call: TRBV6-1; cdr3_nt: TGTGCCAGCAGTGAGCCGGCAGGTTTGATGAACACTGAAGCTTTCTTT; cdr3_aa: CASSEPAGLMNTEAFF
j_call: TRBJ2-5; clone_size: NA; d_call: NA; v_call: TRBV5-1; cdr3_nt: TGCGCCAGCAGCCTGACAGGAGACTGGGGAGAGACCCAGTACTTC; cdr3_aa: CASSLTGDWGETQYF
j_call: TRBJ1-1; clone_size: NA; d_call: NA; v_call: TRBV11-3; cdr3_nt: TGTGCCAGCAGCCAACAAGCGAACACTGAAGCTTTCTTT; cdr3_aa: CASSQQANTEAFF
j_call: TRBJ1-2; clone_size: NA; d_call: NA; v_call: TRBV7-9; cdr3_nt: TGTGCCAGCAGCCCATCTGGGTCCCGGGAGAGGGGGAACTATGGCTACACCTTC; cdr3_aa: CASSPSGSRERGNYGYTF
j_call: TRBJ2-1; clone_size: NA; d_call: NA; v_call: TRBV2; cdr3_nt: TGTGCCAGCAGTGAGAGGAATGAGCAGTTCTTC; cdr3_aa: CASSERNEQFF
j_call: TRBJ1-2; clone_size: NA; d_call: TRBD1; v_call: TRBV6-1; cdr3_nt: TGTGCCAGCAGTGAAGCTCCGGGACAGGGGACCTATGGCTACACCTTC; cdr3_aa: CASSEAPGQGTYGYTF
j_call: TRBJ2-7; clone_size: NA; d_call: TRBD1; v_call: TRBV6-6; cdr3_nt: TGTGCCAGCAGTACCCCGGACAGGGGCCCTATCTACGAGCAGTACTTC; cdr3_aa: CASSTPDRGPIYEQYF
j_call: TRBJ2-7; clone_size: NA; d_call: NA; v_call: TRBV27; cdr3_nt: TGTGCCAGCAACGACTTCGAGGGCGAGCAGTACTTC; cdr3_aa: CASNDFEGEQYF
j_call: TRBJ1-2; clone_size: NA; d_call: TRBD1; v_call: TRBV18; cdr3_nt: TGTGCCAGCTCACCCCAAACAGGGGGCGAGGGCTACACCTTC; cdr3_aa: CASSPQTGGEGYTF
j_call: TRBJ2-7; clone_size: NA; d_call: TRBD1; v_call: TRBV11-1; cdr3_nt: TGTGCCAGCAGCTTGAGCCGGGGACAGGGAAGGTCCTACGAGCAGTACTTC; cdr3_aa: CASSLSRGQGRSYEQYF
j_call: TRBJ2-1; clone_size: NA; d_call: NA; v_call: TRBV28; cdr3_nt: TGTGCCAGCAGTTTACCGGGCAGGGGGCAGTTCTTC; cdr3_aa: CASSLPGRGQFF
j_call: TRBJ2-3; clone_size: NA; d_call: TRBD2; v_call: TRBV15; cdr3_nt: TGTGCCACCAGCAGAGCCGGGGGGAACACAGATACGCAGTATTTT; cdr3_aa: CATSRAGGNTDTQYF
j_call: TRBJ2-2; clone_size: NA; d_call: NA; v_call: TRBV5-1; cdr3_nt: TGCGCCAGCAGCTTGACCCTCTGGGGAGACAGCGGCACCGGGGAGCTGTTTTTT; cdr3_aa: CASSLTLWGDSGTGELFF
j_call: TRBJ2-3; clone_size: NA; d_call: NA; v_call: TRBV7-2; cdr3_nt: TGTGCCAGCAGCTTAGGAGGGTCGGCAGATACGCAGTATTTT; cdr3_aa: CASSLGGSADTQYF
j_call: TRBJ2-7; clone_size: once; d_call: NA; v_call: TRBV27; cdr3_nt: TGTGCCAGCAGTAATTGGGGGGTCAACGAGCAGTACTTC; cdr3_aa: CASSNWGVNEQYF
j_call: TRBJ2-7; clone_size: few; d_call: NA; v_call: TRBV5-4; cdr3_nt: TGTGCCAGCAGCCCCCGGGAGAGCCGCTCCTACGAGCAGTACTTC; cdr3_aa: CASSPRESRSYEQYF
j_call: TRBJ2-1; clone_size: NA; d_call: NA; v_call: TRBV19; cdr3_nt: TGTGCCAGTAGGAGCGAAGCGAGCTCCTACAATGAGCAGTTCTTC; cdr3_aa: CASRSEASSYNEQFF
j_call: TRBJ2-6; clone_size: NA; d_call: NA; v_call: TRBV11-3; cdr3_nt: TGTGCCAGCAGCTTAGGATCAAGAAAGAGGTCTGGGGCCAACGTCCTGACTTTC; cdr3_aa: CASSLGSRKRSGANVLTF
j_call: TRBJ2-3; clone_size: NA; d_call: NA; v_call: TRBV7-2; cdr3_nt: TGTGCCAGCAGGAGGAGGGCCCCCGGGCCGGGGGGCACAGATACGCAGTATTTT; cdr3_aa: CASRRRAPGPGGTDTQYF
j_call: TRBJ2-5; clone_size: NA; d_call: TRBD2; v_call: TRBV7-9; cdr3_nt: TGTGCCACCTTAGCGGGAGGAGGAGAGACCCAGTACTTC; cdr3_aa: CATLAGGGETQYF
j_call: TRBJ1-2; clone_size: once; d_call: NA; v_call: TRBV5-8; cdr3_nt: TGTGCCAGCAGCTTGGTCCCTTATGGCTACACCTTC; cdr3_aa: CASSLVPYGYTF
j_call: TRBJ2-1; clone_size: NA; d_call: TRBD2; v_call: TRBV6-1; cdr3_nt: TGTGCCAGCATGGGGACTAGCGGGTCCTACAATGAGCAGTTCTTC; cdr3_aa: CASMGTSGSYNEQFF
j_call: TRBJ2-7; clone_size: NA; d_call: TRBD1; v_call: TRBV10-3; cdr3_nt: TGTGCCATCAGTGATCCGGGACAGGTAACCTCGTCTCCCTTCGAGCAGTACTTC; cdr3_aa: CAISDPGQVTSSPFEQYF
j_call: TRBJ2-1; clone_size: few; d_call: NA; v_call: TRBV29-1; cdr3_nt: TGCAGCCTTGACGGGGGCGGCGAGCAGTTCTTC; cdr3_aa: CSLDGGGEQFF
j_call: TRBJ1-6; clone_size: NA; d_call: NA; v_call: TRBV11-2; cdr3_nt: TGTGCCAGCAGTCCGGACAGCTATAATTCACCCCTCCACTTT; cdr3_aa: CASSPDSYNSPLHF
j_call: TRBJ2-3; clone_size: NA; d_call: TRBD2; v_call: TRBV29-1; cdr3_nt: TGCAGCGGTCGACTAGCGATGGATACGCAGTATTTT; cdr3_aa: CSGRLAMDTQYF
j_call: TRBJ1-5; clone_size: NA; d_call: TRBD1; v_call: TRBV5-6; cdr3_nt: TGTGCCAGCAGCTGGGGACAGGGGAAGGGTCAGCCCCAGCATTTT; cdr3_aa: CASSWGQGKGQPQHF
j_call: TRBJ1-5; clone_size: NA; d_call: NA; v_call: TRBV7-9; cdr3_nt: TGTGCCAGCAGCTTAGGGGGTTATAGCAATCAGCCCCAGCATTTT; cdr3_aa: CASSLGGYSNQPQHF
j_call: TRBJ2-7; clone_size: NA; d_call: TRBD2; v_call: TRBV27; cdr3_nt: TGTGCCAGCAGTTTATATTGGGGGGGGGACTCTACAACCTACGAGCAGTACTTC; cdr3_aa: CASSLYWGGDSTTYEQYF
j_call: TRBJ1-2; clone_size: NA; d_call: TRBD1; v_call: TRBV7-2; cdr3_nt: TGTGCCAGCAGCTCTGGGACAGCTTATGGCTACACCTTC; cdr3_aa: CASSSGTAYGYTF
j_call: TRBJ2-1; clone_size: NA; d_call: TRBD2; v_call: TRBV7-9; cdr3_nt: TGTGCCAGCAGCCGAGCGGGGGCCTTCTCCTACAATGAGCAGTTCTTC; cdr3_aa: CASSRAGAFSYNEQFF
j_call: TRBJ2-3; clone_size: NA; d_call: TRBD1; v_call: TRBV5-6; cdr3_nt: TGTGCCAGCAGCCCGGTGACAGGGCTGAGCACAGATACGCAGTATTTT; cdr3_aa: CASSPVTGLSTDTQYF
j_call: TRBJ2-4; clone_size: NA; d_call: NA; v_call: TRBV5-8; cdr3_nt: TGTGCCAGCAGCTTGGGGGATGTAGCCAAAAACATTCAGTACTTC; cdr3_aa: CASSLGDVAKNIQYF
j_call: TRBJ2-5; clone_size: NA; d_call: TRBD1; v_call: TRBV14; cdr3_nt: TGTGCCAGCAGCCAGAACAGGGGGCAGGAGACCCAGTACTTC; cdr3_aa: CASSQNRGQETQYF
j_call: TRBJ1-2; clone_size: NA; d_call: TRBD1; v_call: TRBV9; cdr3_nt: TGTGCCAGCAGCTTCGTCATGGGACCGGGACAGCGGAAGCACTATGGCTACACCTTC; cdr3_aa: CASSFVMGPGQRKHYGYTF
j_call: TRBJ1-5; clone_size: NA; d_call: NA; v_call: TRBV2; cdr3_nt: TGTGCCAGCAGTGAGCGTCTTAGCAATCAGCCCCAGCATTTT; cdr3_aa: CASSERLSNQPQHF
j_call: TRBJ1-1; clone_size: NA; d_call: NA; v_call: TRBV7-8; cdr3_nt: TGTGCCAGCAGCTTAAGGTCCCTGTTAAACACTGAAGCTTTCTTT; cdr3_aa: CASSLRSLLNTEAFF